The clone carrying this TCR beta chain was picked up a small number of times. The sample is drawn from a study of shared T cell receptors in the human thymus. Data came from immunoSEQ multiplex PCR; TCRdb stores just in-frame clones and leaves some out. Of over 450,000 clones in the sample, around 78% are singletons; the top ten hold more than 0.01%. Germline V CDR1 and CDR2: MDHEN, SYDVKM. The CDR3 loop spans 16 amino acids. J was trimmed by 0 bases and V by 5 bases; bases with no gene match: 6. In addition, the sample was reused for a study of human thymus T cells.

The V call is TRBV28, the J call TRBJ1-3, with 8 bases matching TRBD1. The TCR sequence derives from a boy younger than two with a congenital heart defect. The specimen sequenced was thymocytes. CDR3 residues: CASSTWTGHSGNTIYF. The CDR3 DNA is TGTGCCAGCAGTACCTGGACAGGGCACTCTGGAAACACCATATATTTT.